The source of this T cell receptor beta chain is a study of regulatory T cells in long-lasting Graves disease. In the study overall: Under 3 months of antithyroid drugs had been taken by newly diagnosed Graves' patients.

Study findings and constraints: Limited sample numbers may have lowered accuracy.

Library construction for TCR beta used iRepertoire HTBI primers and Arm-PCR of CDR3 regions. Each CDR3 protein is one row after TCRdb ran MiXCR on the multiplex PCR reads. The data show about 440,000 distinct CDR3 sequences, 16% seen once. The table lists this clonotype with many counts. Antigen specificity is unknown. Documented time point: newly diagnosed GD, antithyroid drugs for less than 3 months. Researchers made the TCR library from RNA that was extracted from PBMCs. These same data were also listed under a study on T cells in Graves' hyperthyroidism and ophthalmopathy. As that study records: Diagnoses used clinical symptoms, serum thyroxine and TRAb, thyroid ultrasound and orbital computed tomography. HTBI primers were employed in a first-round RT-PCR of the TCR CDR3.

The material was peripheral blood mononuclear cells (PBMCs), obtained at new diagnosis, from a patient treated with antithyroid drugs. This TCR was recovered from a woman aged 18-29 years with Graves disease.

The CDR3 here is CAWRDRSYEQYF. CDR3 sequence (DNA): TGTGCCTGGAGGGACCGCTCCTACGAGCAGTACTTC. This chain links TRBV30 with TRBJ2-7, with D uncertain. The CDR3 extends over 12 amino acids. CDR1 and CDR2 from the germline V gene are GTSNPN and SVGIG (reference sequence). V was shortened by 3 bases and J by 0 bases, with 6 bases between the two germline ends.